A selection of T cell receptor beta chains follows, all from one sample in a study of blood T cell repertoires in COVID-19. Generated by immunoSEQ multiplex PCR, the TCRdb table keeps only in-frame clones and is missing some. This sample has roughly 150,000 clones, with around four fifths found just once. Material: peripheral blood. Receptors were obtained from an elderly woman with COVID-19, enrolled during active disease. CDR3s include the opening cysteine and the closing phenylalanine or tryptophan. A D gene is named only where the DNA matches it firmly. Some rows have no size entry. The others give once, few or many, or a class for an expanded clone.

j_gene	v_gene	abundance	d_gene	CDR3aa	CDR3nt
TRBJ2-5	TRBV3-1/TRBV3-2	NA	TRBD2	CASSTRRLAGEETQYF	TGTGCCAGCAGCACACGACGACTAGCGGGAGAAGAGACCCAGTACTTC
TRBJ1-5	TRBV4-1	NA	TRBD1	CASSQDRAGGPQHF	TGCGCCAGCAGCCAAGATAGGGCAGGGGGGCCCCAGCATTTT
TRBJ1-3	TRBV18	NA	NA	CASSPTRMGGSGNTIYF	TGTGCCAGCTCACCCACCCGCATGGGGGGCTCTGGAAACACCATATATTTT
TRBJ2-5	TRBV19	NA	NA	CASSISSGLETQYF	TGTGCCAGTAGTATAAGTTCAGGGTTAGAGACCCAGTACTTC
TRBJ2-2	TRBV19	once	TRBD2	CASSGMDPGLAPGELFF	TGTGCCAGTAGTGGGATGGATCCGGGACTAGCCCCCGGGGAGCTGTTTTTT
TRBJ2-1	TRBV29-1	NA	NA	CSALDTGAYNEQFF	TGCAGCGCCTTAGACACCGGTGCGTACAATGAGCAGTTCTTC
TRBJ2-1	TRBV4-2	NA	TRBD2	CASSHGLAGFGYEGEQFF	TGTGCCAGCAGCCACGGACTAGCGGGTTTCGGGTATGAGGGTGAGCAGTTCTTC
TRBJ2-7	TRBV5-1	NA	NA	CASSLTIQAVYEQYF	TGCGCCAGCAGCTTGACAATCCAAGCGGTCTACGAGCAGTACTTC
TRBJ1-2	TRBV12-5	NA	TRBD1	CASGFGTRGQGYTF	TGTGCTAGTGGTTTCGGAACAAGGGGGCAAGGCTACACCTTC
TRBJ2-5	TRBV5-1	few	NA	CASSLQGRAETQYF	TGCGCCAGCAGCCTTCAGGGTAGGGCCGAGACCCAGTACTTC
TRBJ2-5	TRBV18	NA	NA	CASSPSGLETQYF	TGTGCCAGCTCACCATCCGGTTTAGAGACCCAGTACTTC
TRBJ1-6	TRBV9	NA	TRBD1	CASQGAWGNSPLHF	TGTGCCAGTCAGGGGGCTTGGGGTAATTCACCCCTCCACTTT
TRBJ2-3	TRBV19	NA	TRBD2	CASGSGLAVTDTQYF	TGTGCCAGTGGTTCGGGACTAGCGGTCACAGATACGCAGTATTTT
TRBJ2-7	TRBV9	NA	TRBD2	CASSIGSGSYEQYF	TGTGCCAGCAGCATCGGTAGCGGGAGTTACGAGCAGTACTTC
TRBJ2-7	TRBV5-4	NA	NA	CASSFWGATYEQYF	TGTGCCAGCAGCTTTTGGGGCGCCACCTACGAGCAGTACTTC
TRBJ2-3	TRBV7-3	NA	TRBD2	CASSLAPRAGGTDTQYF	TGTGCCAGCAGCTTAGCCCCTAGGGCGGGGGGCACAGATACGCAGTATTTT
TRBJ2-5	TRBV27	NA	TRBD1	CASSLRGQTTETQYF	TGTGCCAGCAGTTTAAGGGGACAGACAACGGAGACCCAGTACTTC
TRBJ1-6	TRBV7-9	NA	TRBD1	CASSLEGQLNSPLHF	TGTGCCAGCAGCTTAGAGGGACAGTTAAATTCACCCCTCCACTTT
TRBJ2-7	TRBV4-2	once	NA	CASSQDLLSYEQYF	TGTGCCAGCAGCCAAGACCTCCTATCCTACGAGCAGTACTTC
TRBJ2-1	TRBV5-1	NA	TRBD1	CASSAGQGSNEQFF	TGCGCCAGCAGCGCGGGACAGGGTAGCAATGAGCAGTTCTTC
TRBJ2-5	TRBV18	NA	TRBD2	CASSPRRLGAGATNFQETQYF	TGTGCCAGCTCACCACGACGACTGGGAGCGGGGGCGACTAATTTCCAAGAGACCCAGTACTTC
TRBJ1-1	TRBV5-4	NA	NA	CASSEGGAPWTEAFF	TGTGCCAGCAGCGAAGGGGGGGCCCCTTGGACTGAAGCTTTCTTT
TRBJ2-1	TRBV28	NA	NA	CASSPYNEQFF	TGTGCCAGCAGCCCGTACAATGAGCAGTTCTTC
TRBJ2-2	TRBV15	NA	NA	CATSREGLGHSNTGELFF	TGTGCCACCAGCAGGGAAGGATTGGGACACTCGAACACCGGGGAGCTGTTTTTT
TRBJ2-7	TRBV18	NA	NA	CASSPTAGPYEQYF	TGTGCCAGCTCACCAACGGCAGGGCCCTACGAGCAGTACTTC
TRBJ2-7	TRBV7-8	few	NA	CASSLVNPGLAYEQYF	TGTGCCAGCAGCTTAGTAAATCCGGGACTTGCCTACGAGCAGTACTTC
TRBJ2-5	TRBV5-1	NA	NA	CASSTGSGDQETQYF	TGCGCCAGCAGCACCGGATCGGGTGACCAAGAGACCCAGTACTTC
TRBJ1-5	TRBV2	NA	NA	CASSEGRSSNQPQHF	TGTGCCAGCAGTGAAGGGAGGAGTAGCAATCAGCCCCAGCATTTT
TRBJ1-4	TRBV29-1	NA	NA	CSVVHGGMREKLFF	TGCAGCGTTGTACACGGGGGAATGAGGGAAAAACTGTTTTTT
TRBJ2-7	TRBV19	NA	TRBD1	CASSGTGGSYEQYF	TGTGCCAGTAGTGGGACAGGGGGCTCCTACGAGCAGTACTTC
TRBJ2-7	TRBV4-2	NA	NA	CASSQGWGPEDEQYF	TGTGCCAGCAGCCAAGGGTGGGGGCCGGAGGACGAGCAGTACTTC
TRBJ1-1	TRBV19	NA	NA	CASSPSQGRNTEAFF	TGTGCCAGTAGTCCCTCCCAGGGAAGGAACACTGAAGCTTTCTTT
TRBJ2-7	TRBV21-1	NA	NA	CASIPRRGSYEQYF	TGTGCCAGCATCCCGCGGAGGGGATCCTACGAGCAGTACTTC
TRBJ1-2	TRBV27	NA	TRBD1	CASSFGPQGFGYGYTF	TGTGCCAGCAGTTTCGGCCCACAGGGGTTCGGCTATGGCTACACCTTC
TRBJ2-7	TRBV14	NA	NA	CASSPLSSYEQYF	TGTGCCAGCAGCCCCCTATCGTCCTACGAGCAGTACTTC
TRBJ2-5	TRBV12-3/TRBV12-4	once	NA	CASEGRYQETQYF	TGTGCCTCGGAAGGGAGGTACCAAGAGACCCAGTACTTC
TRBJ2-5	TRBV3-1/TRBV3-2	NA	TRBD1	CASSQILPTGGETQYF	TGTGCCAGCAGCCAAATACTCCCGACAGGGGGGGAGACCCAGTACTTC
TRBJ1-2	TRBV30	NA	NA	CAWRYGPSGGYTF	TGTGCCTGGAGATACGGACCCTCGGGGGGCTACACCTTC
TRBJ1-4	TRBV6-1	NA	NA	CASSDLGHPQGILF	TGTGCCAGCAGTGATTTGGGTCACCCCCAGGGGATACTTTTT
TRBJ2-7	TRBV6-5	NA	TRBD1	CASRGQGAMNEQYF	TGTGCCAGCAGGGGACAGGGGGCGATGAACGAGCAGTACTTC
TRBJ1-1	TRBV19	NA	NA	CASSILGATEAFF	TGTGCCAGTAGTATCTTGGGGGCAACTGAAGCTTTCTTT